This T cell receptor beta chain was sequenced in a study of shared clonotypes between healthy human individuals. Study-wide background: Three plates each covered CD4 naive and memory; CD8 naive two, CD8 memory one.

Sequencing was at deep level. Assay used: immunoSEQ multiplex PCR; TCRdb lists only in-frame clones, some missing. The sample has roughly 1,500,000 clones, approximately 98.5% seen once. CDR3 length: 14 residues. The germline gives CDR1 SGHRS, CDR2 YFSETQ. Between the trimmed V and J ends, which lost 3 bases and 1 base, there was a span of 10 bases. The genes are TRBV5-1 and TRBJ1-1; weak D call: TRBD1 (6 bases). The TCR originated in a young man in good health. The sequencing sample was made of naive CD4+ T cells sorted from blood. Subset here: CD45RA+ positively selected. CDR3 in amino acids: CASSSRGTNTEAFF. For the CDR3, the DNA is TGCGCCAGCAGCTCCAGGGGAACGAACACTGAAGCTTTCTTT.